The clone carrying this T cell receptor (beta chain) showed up many times. Its antigen is unknown. Library preparation for TCR beta used quantitative 5'-RACE with molecular barcodes. Using its own MiXCR run on the 5' RACE reads, TCRdb lists one record per CDR3 protein. The table lists roughly 250,000 distinct CDR3 sequences, approximately 9% of them singletons, with 6.8% in the top ten. This entry comes from a study of CD8 T cells in ankylosing spondylitis. Whole-study results and caveats: The clones that were linked to disease were reported to be significantly enriched in matched synovial fluid samples from ankylosing spondylitis patients. Earlier work had already found some motif variants in reactive arthritis synovial fluid and blood.

Germline V gene lookup returns CDR1 MNHEY and CDR2 SVGAGI. The CDR3 length is 12 residues. Trimming cost V 6 bases and J 7 bases, with 13 bases left between them. The sequence came from a male donor with ankylosing spondylitis or in good health (not recorded which). Sequencing input: blood, either unsorted or a sorted T cell fraction (not recorded which). The rearrangement links TRBV6-5 to TRBJ2-7; D is possibly TRBD2 (5 bases). The CDR3 DNA sequence: TGTGCCAGCAGCTACGACCAGCGGGAGCAGTACTTC. Protein sequence: CASSYDQREQYF.